The 22 T cell receptor beta chains reported below all come from one sample, sequenced in a study of cytomegalovirus exposure and HLA in healthy donors. PCR primers comprised 60 Vbeta and 13 Jbeta primers. Here immunoSEQ multiplex PCR was the method, and the copy in TCRdb shows in-frame clones only, minus some. The sample contains 110,000 or so clones, 82% of which appear only once. Input material: PBMCs. These receptors all stem from a young woman in good health and CMV-seronegative.

This clone is a singleton in its sample. The chain joins TRBV28 to TRBJ1-5; 8 bases line up with TRBD1. V lost 5 bases to trimming and J lost 7 bases; unmatched junction nucleotides: 10. The length of the CDR3 is 15 residues. Germline values: CDR1 MDHEN, CDR2 SYDVKM. CDR3 bases: TGTGCCAGCAGTATAACCGGGACAGGTCACCAGCCCCAGCATTTT. Translation gives CASSITGTGHQPQHF.

The CDR3 is CASSLLGQGGDTEAFF. In DNA, the CDR3 is TGCGCCAGCAGCTTATTGGGACAGGGAGGGGACACTGAAGCTTTCTTT. The chain employs TRBV5-1 and TRBJ1-1; 9 bases are shared with TRBD1. The V and J ends lost 2 bases and 3 bases, in that order; junction bases with no gene match: 8. CDR3 size: 16 residues. Germline CDR1 and CDR2: SGHRS and YFSETQ.

This clone came up a few times. The V and J genes are TRBV11-3 and TRBJ2-5; TRBD2 aligns across 11 bases. The length of the CDR3 is 15 residues. Germline V gene sequence: CDR1 SGHNT, CDR2 YENEEA. Trimming cost V 5 bases and J 13 bases; bases outside gene matches: 15. The CDR3 nucleotides are TGTGCCAGCAGCACTGGAGGGACTAGCGGCCCAATGGGGTACTTC. Translation: CASSTGGTSGPMGYF.

The genes are TRBV28 and TRBJ2-5; TRBD2 matches at 11 bases. V trimming: 5 bases; J trimming: 3 bases; junction bases outside the gene matches: 14. The germline CDR1 and CDR2 sequences are MDHEN and SYDVKM. The CDR3 totals 18 residues. The CDR3 sequence is CASSPQNRLAGREETQYF. DNA for the CDR3: TGTGCCAGCAGTCCTCAGAACAGACTAGCGGGGCGAGAAGAGACCCAGTACTTC.

The CDR3 DNA reads as TGTGCCAGCAGCGGGGGGGCGGGGGATGCTGAGCAGTTCTTC. It encodes CASSGGAGDAEQFF. The chain couples TRBV9 to TRBJ2-1, with TRBD2 as a possible D gene (7 bases). The CDR3 covers 14 residues. V lost 3 bases and J lost 9, with 16 bases in between. Per the germline V gene, CDR1 is SGDLS and CDR2 is YYNGEE. Filled out from reference TRBV9 and TRBJ2-1, the complete variable domain reads DSGVTQTPKHLITATGQRVTLRCSPRSGDLSVYWYQQSLDQGLQFLIQYYNGEERAKGNILERFSAQQFPDLHSELNLSSLELGDSALYFCASSGGAGDAEQFFGPGTRLTVL.

The chain combines TRBV7-2 with TRBJ2-2, with 7 bases matching TRBD1. V was clipped by 6 bases and J by 6 bases; unmatched bases: 4. Germline V gene data show CDR1 as SGHTA and CDR2 as FQGNSA. This CDR3 has 13 residues. For the CDR3, the DNA is TGTGCCAGCAGAGACAGGGTGGCCGGGGAGCTGTTTTTT. Its translation: CASRDRVAGELFF.

The genes are TRBV28 and TRBJ1-5; the match to TRBD1 covers 10 bases. Trimming cost V 4 bases and J 7 bases; bases outside gene matches: 1. The germline V gene has CDR1 MDHEN and CDR2 SYDVKM. The CDR3 is made up of 13 amino acids. This chain's CDR3 is CASSWDRGQPQHF. The CDR3 coding sequence is TGTGCCAGCAGTTGGGACAGGGGACAGCCCCAGCATTTT.

V usage is TRBV6-1 and J usage is TRBJ1-2; D may be TRBD1 (5 bases). The CDR3 consists of 14 residues. V gave up 1 base and J gave up 4 bases, with 10 bases separating them. Germline CDR1 is MNHNS and CDR2 is SASEGT. The CDR3 here is CASSEGHRSYGYTF. CDR3 bases: TGTGCCAGCAGTGAAGGCCACAGGAGCTATGGCTACACCTTC.

The chain combines TRBV30 with TRBJ1-5; 7 nucleotides match TRBD1. The CDR3 runs to 12 residues. Trimming took 5 bases from V and 4 from J; bases not matched to a gene: 2. The germline gives CDR1 GTSNPN, CDR2 SVGIG (reference sequence). The CDR3 DNA sequence: TGTGCCTGGTCGACAGGGAATCAGCCCCAGCATTTT. Its translation is CAWSTGNQPQHF.

The rearrangement uses TRBV29-1 and TRBJ1-3; a weak D match, TRBD1 (6 bases). This CDR3 has 13 residues. The V and J ends lost 5 bases and 3 bases respectively, with 11 bases between them. The germline V gene encodes CDR1 SQVTM and CDR2 ANQGSEA. The CDR3 region is CSVQQGNGNTIYF. CDR3 in DNA: TGCAGCGTTCAACAGGGAAATGGAAACACCATATATTTT. Using reference TRBV29-1 and TRBJ1-3 for the parts outside the CDR3, the full variable domain is SAVISQKPSRDICQRGTSLTIQCQVDSQVTMMFWYRQQPGQSLTLIATANQGSEATYESGFVIDKFPISRPNLTFSTLTVSNMSPEDSSIYLCSVQQGNGNTIYFGEGSWLTVV.

The chain has TRBV6-5 and TRBJ1-2; 9 bases are a match to TRBD1. Germline-derived CDR1 and CDR2 are MNHEY and SVGAGI. This CDR3 contains 13 residues. V lost 10 bases and J lost 0; bases outside the gene matches: 3. Written as DNA, the CDR3 is TGTGCCACCGGGACAGGGTCTAACTATGGCTACACCTTC. This encodes CATGTGSNYGYTF.

The chain combines TRBV5-4 with TRBJ2-5, with TRBD1 identical over 9 bases. After removal of 0 bases from V and 6 bases from J, the junction contained 3 bases not matched to a gene. The germline V gene has CDR1 SGHNT and CDR2 YYREEE (reference sequence). The CDR3 contains 14 residues. CDR3 DNA: TGTGCCAGCAGCTTGGACAGGGGGCGTCAGACCCAGTACTTC. Amino acids: CASSLDRGRQTQYF. Variable domain in full (rest from reference TRBV5-4 and TRBJ2-5): ETGVTQSPTHLIKTRGQQVTLRCSSQSGHNTVSWYQQALGQGPQFIFQYYREEENGRGNFPPRFSGLQFPNYSSELNVNALELDDSALYLCASSLDRGRQTQYFGPGTRLLVL.

This chain joins TRBV6-4 and TRBJ1-1; a possible D gene is TRBD1 (5 bases). The CDR3 runs 14 residues. Germline CDR1 and CDR2: MRHNA and SNTAGT. V lost 4 bases and J lost 5, with 14 bases in between. CDR3 protein: CASSVEGGGTEAFF. The CDR3 DNA reads as TGTGCCAGCAGTGTGGAAGGTGGGGGGACTGAAGCTTTCTTT.

CDR3 protein: CATSRSYEQYF. As DNA, the CDR3 is TGTGCCACCTCGCGTTCCTACGAGCAGTACTTC. The chain joins TRBV6-5 to TRBJ2-7, with D unclear. With 10 bases removed from V and 1 base from J, the gap between germline ends came to 8 bases. Germline loops: CDR1 MNHEY, CDR2 SVGAGI. The CDR3 covers 11 residues.

The chain is built from TRBV7-2 and TRBJ1-5; 8 nucleotides agree with TRBD1. The germline gives CDR1 SGHTA, CDR2 FQGNSA. The CDR3 loop spans 13 amino acids. V lost 6 bases, J lost 5 bases, and 3 bases stayed unmatched. In DNA, the CDR3 is TGTGCCAGCAGGAAGACAGGGGATCAGCCCCAGCATTTT. This translates into CASRKTGDQPQHF. The full variable domain, with the rest looked up from reference TRBV7-2 and TRBJ1-5, is GAGVSQSPSNKVTEKGKDVELRCDPISGHTALYWYRQSLGQGLEFLIYFQGNSAPDKSGLPSDRFSAERTGGSVSTLTIQRTQQEDSAVYLCASRKTGDQPQHFGDGTRLSIL.

This chain joins TRBV7-2 and TRBJ2-1, with 11 bases identical to TRBD2. The ends lost 5 bases at V and 10 bases at J; junction bases unmatched: 7. The CDR3 spans 14 residues. Germline V gives CDR1 SGHTA, CDR2 FQGNSA. CDR3: CASSPGLAEPEQFF. In DNA, the CDR3 is TGTGCCAGCAGCCCGGGACTAGCGGAACCAGAGCAGTTCTTC.

The chain combines TRBV7-9 with TRBJ2-1, with 10 bases fitting TRBD2. Losses at the gene ends were 1 base for V and 10 bases for J; bases not matched to a gene: 7. This CDR3 has 15 residues. The germline V gene encodes CDR1 SEHNR and CDR2 FQNEAQ (reference sequence). The DNA of the CDR3 is TGTGCCAGCAGCTTAGACAGCGGGGGGGCTTTGGAGCAGTTCTTC. This sequence encodes CASSLDSGGALEQFF.

V gene TRBV6-5 combines with J gene TRBJ1-5; TRBD1 might be the D (5 bases). Per the germline V gene, CDR1 is MNHEY and CDR2 is SVGAGI. The ends were cut back, 1 base at V and 7 bases at J, with 11 bases in the middle. The CDR3 runs to 14 residues. Written as DNA, the CDR3 is TGTGCCAGCAGTTACTACCGGGGGGAGCAGCCCCAGCATTTT. Protein product: CASSYYRGEQPQHF.

This sequence joins TRBV4-1 and TRBJ2-3; perhaps TRBD2 as D (6 bases). CDR1 and CDR2 (germline): MGHRA, YSYEKL. V was pared by 0 bases and J by 3 bases, with 10 bases between. This CDR3 region has 15 residues. CDR3 nucleotide sequence: TGCGCCAGCAGCCAAGATCAGACTAGTACAGATACGCAGTATTTT. Protein product: CASSQDQTSTDTQYF.

V usage is TRBV1 and J usage is TRBJ2-1; no DNA check was done on the table's D call, TRBD1. TRBV1 is assigned pseudogene status. This CDR3 is built from 17 residues. The CDR3 is CTSSQDFGRENYNEQFF. In DNA, the CDR3 is TGCACCAGCAGCCAAGATTTCGGCAGGGAAAACTACAATGAGCAGTTCTTC.

The CDR3 region is CASSPGTGNDTEAFF. The CDR3 region has the DNA TGTGCCAGCAGTCCAGGGACAGGGAACGACACTGAAGCTTTCTTT. V and J are TRBV6-7 and TRBJ1-1; the match to TRBD1 covers 9 bases. TRBV6-7 is sorted into the ORF group, with uncertain function. This CDR3 contains 15 residues. Trimming cost V 5 bases and J 3 bases; bases outside gene matches: 7.

This rearrangement joins TRBV12-5 to TRBJ1-3; no definite D call. Trimming removed 4 bases at V and 2 bases at J, with 9 bases between. CDR3 length: 14 amino acids. Germline V CDR1 and CDR2: LGHNT, FRNRAP. The CDR3 nucleotides read TGTGCTAGTGGTTCCCCTCCCCCTGGAAACACCATATATTTT. Translating gives CASGSPPPGNTIYF.